Below, 28 T cell receptor beta chains from the same sample are listed, as sequenced in a study of blood T cell repertoires in COVID-19. Only in-frame clones appear in the TCRdb table, and some are missing; sequencing was by immunoSEQ multiplex PCR. The profile shows around 170,000 clones, 88% of them singletons. The sample taken for sequencing was PBMCs or T cells enriched from blood (not recorded which). These receptors originate from a woman aged 18-35 years who had recovered from COVID-19.

The chain recombines TRBV6-5 with TRBJ1-1, with D possibly matching TRBD1 (6 bases). V was trimmed by 6 bases and J by 0 bases, leaving 11 bases between them. Germline assignment: CDR1 MNHEY and CDR2 SVGAGI. The CDR3 contains 14 residues. CDR3 DNA sequence: TGTGCCAGCAGCCAGACAGGCATGAACACTGAAGCTTTCTTT. Translated, it gives CASSQTGMNTEAFF.

The chain combines TRBV28 with TRBJ1-6; no reliable D call. In germline, CDR1 is MDHEN, CDR2 SYDVKM. The CDR3 has 16 amino acids. Trimming removed 1 base from V and 0 bases from J, with 7 bases in between. This chain's CDR3 is CASSLSRSSYNSPLHF. In DNA form, the CDR3 reads TGTGCCAGCAGTTTATCCCGGAGCTCCTATAATTCACCCCTCCACTTT.

This clone occurred once. The chain uses TRBV28 and TRBJ1-4; D gene ambiguous. V lost 5 bases to trimming and J lost 5 bases, with 12 bases between them. CDR3 length: 14 amino acids. The germline V gene encodes CDR1 MDHEN and CDR2 SYDVKM. Written as DNA, the CDR3 is TGTGCCAGCAGTAAGAGGCAGCAGAATGAAAAACTGTTTTTT. This encodes CASSKRQQNEKLFF. The full variable domain, rest sourced from reference TRBV28 and TRBJ1-4, is DVKVTQSSRYLVKRTGEKVFLECVQDMDHENMFWYRQDPGLGLRLIYFSYDVKMKEKGDIPEGYSVSREKKERFSLILESASTNQTSMYLCASSKRQQNEKLFFGSGTQLSVL.

The chain employs TRBV5-4 and TRBJ1-6; D remains ambiguous. V lost 2 bases to trimming and J lost 10 bases, with 10 bases between them. Per the germline V gene, CDR1 is SGHNT and CDR2 is YYREEE (reference sequence). The CDR3 has 13 residues. The CDR3 spells CASSFSGSSPLHF. The CDR3, as DNA: TGTGCCAGCAGCTTTTCGGGGTCATCACCCCTCCACTTT.

The V and J genes are TRBV6-5 and TRBJ2-3, with a possible D match to TRBD2 (5 bases). V shed 5 bases and J shed 7 bases, with 16 bases lying between them. Germline assignment: CDR1 MNHEY and CDR2 SVGAGI. This CDR3 contains 14 residues. The CDR3 DNA reads TGTGCCAGCAGTCAATTGACTACCACGAATACGCAGTATTTT. This gives the protein CASSQLTTTNTQYF.

In its sample, this clone was seen a few times. The chain combines TRBV29-1 with TRBJ1-3; 9 bases are shared with TRBD1. Per germline, CDR1 SQVTM and CDR2 ANQGSEA. V was clipped by 5 bases and J by 2 bases; unmatched bases: 1. The CDR3 consists of 13 residues. CDR3 sequence: CSVRQGAGNTIYF. In DNA form, the CDR3 reads TGCAGCGTTAGACAGGGGGCTGGAAACACCATATATTTT.

This sequence joins TRBV28 and TRBJ2-5, with TRBD2 matching 9 bases. Losses at the gene ends were 4 bases for V and 1 base for J; bases not matched to a gene: 7. This CDR3 is 16 amino acids long. Germline loops: CDR1 MDHEN, CDR2 SYDVKM. CDR3 amino acids: CASSSAGTSPQETQYF. CDR3 bases: TGTGCCAGCAGTTCGGCCGGGACTAGCCCCCAAGAGACCCAGTACTTC. Combining the CDR3 with reference TRBV28 and TRBJ2-5 gives the whole variable domain DVKVTQSSRYLVKRTGEKVFLECVQDMDHENMFWYRQDPGLGLRLIYFSYDVKMKEKGDIPEGYSVSREKKERFSLILESASTNQTSMYLCASSSAGTSPQETQYFGPGTRLLVL.

This chain links TRBV27 with TRBJ1-2; possibly TRBD1 for D (5 bases). Trimming took off 5 bases at V and 2 bases at J, with 12 bases between the two ends. The CDR3 covers 14 residues. CDR1 and CDR2 (germline): MNHEY, SMNVEV (reference sequence). The CDR3 sequence: CASSPPGGNYGYTF. As DNA, the CDR3 is TGTGCCAGCAGTCCCCCGGGGGGAAACTATGGCTACACCTTC.

The gene calls are TRBV14 and TRBJ1-1; D unresolved. This CDR3 has 13 residues. The V end was cut by 3 bases, the J end by 0 bases, with 5 bases between. Germline V gene sequence: CDR1 SGHDN, CDR2 FVKESK. The CDR3 reads CASSQTMNTEAFF. The CDR3, as DNA: TGTGCCAGCAGCCAGACTATGAACACTGAAGCTTTCTTT.

The chain is built from TRBV7-9 and TRBJ1-1; a possible D gene is TRBD1 (6 bases). Trimming left V 7 bases short and J 1 base short, with 13 bases between. The length of the CDR3 is 14 residues. In germline, CDR1 is SEHNR, CDR2 FQNEAQ (reference sequence). CDR3 residues: CASTPGQWNTEAFF. The DNA of the CDR3 is TGTGCCAGCACCCCCGGACAGTGGAACACTGAAGCTTTCTTT.

The V and J genes are TRBV7-9 and TRBJ2-3; the match to TRBD2 covers 9 bases. The CDR3 has 16 residues. The V segment lost 3 bases and the J segment 2 bases; nucleotides outside the gene matches: 6. Looked up from germline, CDR1 is SEHNR and CDR2 is FQNEAQ (reference sequence). The CDR3, as DNA: TGTGCCAGCAGCTTTCGGGTAGCGGGGGACACAGATACGCAGTATTTT. It is translated as CASSFRVAGDTDTQYF. The whole variable domain, remainder taken from reference TRBV7-9 and TRBJ2-3, is DTGVSQNPRHKITKRGQNVTFRCDPISEHNRLYWYRQTLGQGPEFLTYFQNEAQLEKSRLLSDRFSAERPKGSFSTLEIQRTEQGDSAMYLCASSFRVAGDTDTQYFGPGTRLTVL.

This chain connects TRBV6-2 or TRBV6-3 to TRBJ2-1; weak D call: TRBD2 (7 bases). This CDR3 is built from 14 residues. Trimming pared 0 bases from V and 9 bases from J, leaving 12 bases between. The germline V gene encodes CDR1 MNHEY and CDR2 SVGEGT. The CDR3 sequence is CASSYSGGPPEQFF. The CDR3 DNA reads TGTGCCAGCAGTTACTCGGGGGGGCCACCTGAGCAGTTCTTC.

Written as DNA, the CDR3 is TGTGCCAGCAGCTTAGACGAGGGGGCACCCTATGGCTACACCTTC. It codes for CASSLDEGAPYGYTF. The genes are TRBV7-9 and TRBJ1-2, with 7 bases aligning to TRBD1. Trimming took 1 base from V and 4 from J; bases not matched to a gene: 6. Germline CDR1 SEHNR, CDR2 FQNEAQ (reference sequence). The CDR3 is made up of 15 amino acids.

The V and J genes are TRBV14 and TRBJ2-2; D remains unclear. In germline, CDR1 is SGHDN, CDR2 FVKESK. The CDR3 runs to 15 residues. V lost 0 bases to trimming and J lost 1 base, with 6 bases between them. CDR3 nucleotides: TGTGCCAGCAGCCAAGAGGGCCGGAACACCGGGGAGCTGTTTTTT. Residues: CASSQEGRNTGELFF. Combining the CDR3 with reference TRBV14 and TRBJ2-2 gives the whole variable domain EAGVTQFPSHSVIEKGQTVTLRCDPISGHDNLYWYRRVMGKEIKFLLHFVKESKQDESGMPNNRFLAERTGGTYSTLKVQPAELEDSGVYFCASSQEGRNTGELFFGEGSRLTVL.

The chain uses TRBV6-4 and TRBJ2-2; D unclear. The CDR3 has 15 amino acids. Germline CDR1 and CDR2: MRHNA and SNTAGT. Trimming left V 6 bases short and J 2 bases short, with 13 bases between. The DNA for the CDR3 is TGTGCCAGCAGCCTTAACGGCGGTAACACCGGGGAGCTGTTTTTT. This encodes CASSLNGGNTGELFF.

J is TRBJ2-3 and V is TRBV5-4; 9 nucleotides line up with TRBD2. The length of the CDR3 is 15 residues. Germline trimming cut 7 bases from V and 3 bases from J; bases unmatched to any gene: 9. Per germline, CDR1 SGHNT and CDR2 YYREEE (reference sequence). The CDR3 sequence: CASAAGGPLTDTQYF. The DNA for the CDR3 is TGTGCCAGCGCCGCGGGGGGGCCTTTGACAGATACGCAGTATTTT.

The chain combines TRBV2 with TRBJ2-7; tentatively, D is TRBD1 (6 bases). Germline V gene lookup returns CDR1 SNHLY and CDR2 FYNNEI. There are 14 residues in the CDR3. V lost 7 bases, J lost 3 bases, and 16 bases lay in between. CDR3 sequence reads: CASISKTGYYEQYF. As DNA, the CDR3 is TGTGCCAGCATTAGTAAAACAGGGTACTACGAGCAGTACTTC.

The chain recombines TRBV6-4 with TRBJ2-3; 10 nucleotides line up with TRBD2. V gave up 0 bases and J gave up 4 bases; unmatched junction bases: 1. The CDR3 runs to 15 residues. CDR1 and CDR2 (germline): MRHNA, SNTAGT. This chain's CDR3 is CASSDSAGGPDTQYF. In DNA form, the CDR3 reads TGTGCCAGCAGTGACTCAGCGGGGGGGCCAGATACGCAGTATTTT.

The chain joins TRBV2 to TRBJ2-7; possibly TRBD2 for D (5 bases). The V gene lost 6 bases and the J gene lost 4 bases, with 10 bases spanning the gap. In germline, CDR1 is SNHLY, CDR2 FYNNEI. The CDR3 extends over 12 amino acids. Here the CDR3 reads CASSGRGYEQYF. The DNA for the CDR3 is TGTGCCAGCAGCGGACGGGGTTACGAGCAGTACTTC.

This chain links TRBV19 with TRBJ1-2; D remains unclear. The CDR3 extends over 13 amino acids. CDR1 LNHDA and CDR2 SQIVND come from the germline V gene (reference sequence). V was trimmed by 3 bases and J by 4 bases, leaving 9 bases between them. The DNA of the CDR3 is TGTGCCAGTAGTATCGACACCTTCTATGGCTACACCTTC. Amino acids: CASSIDTFYGYTF.

The chain has TRBV28 and TRBJ1-5; 7 nucleotides match TRBD1. The CDR3 is 17 residues long. J lost 3 bases, V lost 5 bases, and 13 bases had no gene match. Looked up from germline, CDR1 is MDHEN and CDR2 is SYDVKM. CDR3 in amino acids: CASSTTQTGSDNQPQHF. The DNA for the CDR3 is TGTGCCAGCAGTACCACTCAGACAGGGAGCGACAATCAGCCCCAGCATTTT.

J is TRBJ1-5 and V is TRBV9; TRBD1 aligns across 11 bases. V trimming: 2 bases; J trimming: 7 bases; junction bases outside the gene matches: 5. Germline V gives CDR1 SGDLS, CDR2 YYNGEE. CDR3 length: 15 amino acids. The CDR3 is CASSVGDRGTQPQHF. For the CDR3, the DNA is TGTGCCAGCAGCGTTGGGGACAGGGGGACGCAGCCCCAGCATTTT.

This clone was observed a handful of times. The chain links TRBV28 to TRBJ1-2; 11 nucleotides match TRBD1. V dropped 6 bases and J dropped 0; count of bases not matched to a gene: 6. Germline V gene data show CDR1 as MDHEN and CDR2 as SYDVKM. CDR3 length: 16 residues. The CDR3 reads CASRGTGGDPNYGYTF. CDR3 in DNA: TGTGCCAGCAGGGGGACAGGGGGAGATCCTAACTATGGCTACACCTTC.

The chain has TRBV5-1 and TRBJ2-1, with a tentative D call TRBD2 (6 bases). CDR1 SGHRS and CDR2 YFSETQ come from the germline V gene. This CDR3 contains 14 residues. V was cut by 0 bases and J by 4 bases, with 8 bases left in between. CDR3 sequence (DNA): TGCGCCAGCAGCTTGGCCGGGAGTTACAATGAGCAGTTCTTC. Translation: CASSLAGSYNEQFF.

This sequence joins TRBV5-6 and TRBJ2-7; 7 nucleotides align to TRBD2. This CDR3 spans 16 amino acids. Looked up from germline, CDR1 is SGHDT and CDR2 is YYEEEE. Trimming cost V 0 bases and J 6 bases; bases outside gene matches: 12. CDR3 loop: CASSLARAGWQGEQYF. CDR3 nucleotide sequence: TGTGCCAGCAGCTTGGCCCGAGCGGGATGGCAGGGCGAGCAGTACTTC. The entire variable domain, with the rest obtained from reference TRBV5-6 and TRBJ2-7, is as follows: DAGVTQSPTHLIKTRGQQVTLRCSPKSGHDTVSWYQQALGQGPQFIFQYYEEEERQRGNFPDRFSGHQFPNYSSELNVNALLLGDSALYLCASSLARAGWQGEQYFGPGTRLTVT.

The CDR3 DNA reads TGTGCCAGCAGCTCTTCCGGAGATCAGCCCCAGCATTTT. It codes for CASSSSGDQPQHF. V gene TRBV7-6 combines with J gene TRBJ1-5, with D unresolved. In germline, CDR1 is SGHVS, CDR2 FNYEAQ. This CDR3 is built from 13 residues. With 4 bases removed from V and 5 bases from J, the gap between germline ends came to 9 bases.

The chain recombines TRBV23-1 with TRBJ2-7; TRBD1 is a possible D gene (6 bases). TRBV23-1 is marked as an open reading frame, function uncertain. CDR3 length equals 15 residues. With 6 bases removed from V and 2 bases from J, the gap between germline ends came to 17 bases. The CDR3 is CASSPDSPLTYEQYF. CDR3 sequence (DNA): TGCGCCAGCAGCCCGGACAGCCCCCTCACCTACGAGCAGTACTTC.

J is TRBJ2-5 and V is TRBV7-6; possible D gene TRBD1, 6 bases. Germline V CDR1 and CDR2: SGHVS, FNYEAQ. With 6 bases removed from V and 1 base from J, the gap between germline ends came to 18 bases. The CDR3 runs to 16 residues. The CDR3 reads CASSLGAGAAQETQYF. Written as DNA, the CDR3 is TGTGCCAGCAGTCTTGGTGCAGGGGCTGCCCAAGAGACCCAGTACTTC.